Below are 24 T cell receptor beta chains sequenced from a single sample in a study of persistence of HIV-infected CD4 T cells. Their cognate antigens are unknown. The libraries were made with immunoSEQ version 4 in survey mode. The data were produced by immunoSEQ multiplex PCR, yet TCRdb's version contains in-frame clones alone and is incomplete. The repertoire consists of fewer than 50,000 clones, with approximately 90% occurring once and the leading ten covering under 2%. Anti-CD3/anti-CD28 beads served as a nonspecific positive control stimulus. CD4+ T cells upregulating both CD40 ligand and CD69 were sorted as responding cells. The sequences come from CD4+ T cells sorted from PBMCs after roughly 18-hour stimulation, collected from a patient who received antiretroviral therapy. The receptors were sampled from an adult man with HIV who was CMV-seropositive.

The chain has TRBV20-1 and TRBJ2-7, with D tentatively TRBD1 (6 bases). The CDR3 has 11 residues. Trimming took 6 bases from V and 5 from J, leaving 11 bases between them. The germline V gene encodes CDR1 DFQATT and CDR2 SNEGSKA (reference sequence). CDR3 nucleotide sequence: TGCAGTGCCACGGGACAAAACGAGCAGTACTTC. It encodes CSATGQNEQYF.

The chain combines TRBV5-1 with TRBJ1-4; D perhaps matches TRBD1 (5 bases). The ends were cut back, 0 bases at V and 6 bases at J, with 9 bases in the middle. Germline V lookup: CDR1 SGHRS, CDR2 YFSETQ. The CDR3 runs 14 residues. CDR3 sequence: CASSLVGADEKLFF. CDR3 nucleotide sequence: TGCGCCAGCAGCTTGGTTGGGGCTGATGAAAAACTGTTTTTT.

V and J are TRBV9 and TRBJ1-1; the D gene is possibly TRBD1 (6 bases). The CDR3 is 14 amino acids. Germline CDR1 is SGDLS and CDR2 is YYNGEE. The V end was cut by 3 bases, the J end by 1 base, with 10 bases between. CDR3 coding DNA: TGTGCCAGCAGCGCGAGGGGGGGGAACACTGAAGCTTTCTTT. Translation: CASSARGGNTEAFF.

This CDR3 is CASSGQGRPSTDTQYF. The CDR3 DNA reads TGTGCCAGCAGCGGTCAGGGTCGCCCGAGCACAGATACGCAGTATTTT. The chain employs TRBV7-3 and TRBJ2-3, with a weak D call TRBD1 (5 bases). V lost 5 bases and J 0 bases, leaving 15 bases between the germline ends. The CDR3 is 16 amino acids. The V gene's germline CDR1 is SGHTA and CDR2 FQGTGA.

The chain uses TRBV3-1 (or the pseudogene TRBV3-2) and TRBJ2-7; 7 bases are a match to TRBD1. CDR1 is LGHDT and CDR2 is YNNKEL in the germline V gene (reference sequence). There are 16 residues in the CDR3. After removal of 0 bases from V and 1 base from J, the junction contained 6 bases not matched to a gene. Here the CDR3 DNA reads TGTGCCAGCAGCCAAGATCGGGGACAGCGATCCTACGAGCAGTACTTC. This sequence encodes CASSQDRGQRSYEQYF.

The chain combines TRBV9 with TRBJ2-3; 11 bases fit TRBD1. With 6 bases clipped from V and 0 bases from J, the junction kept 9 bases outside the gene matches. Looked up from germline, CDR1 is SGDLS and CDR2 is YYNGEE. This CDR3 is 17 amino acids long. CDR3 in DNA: TGTGCCAGCAAAACCGGGACAGGGGGAACAAGCACAGATACGCAGTATTTT. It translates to CASKTGTGGTSTDTQYF.

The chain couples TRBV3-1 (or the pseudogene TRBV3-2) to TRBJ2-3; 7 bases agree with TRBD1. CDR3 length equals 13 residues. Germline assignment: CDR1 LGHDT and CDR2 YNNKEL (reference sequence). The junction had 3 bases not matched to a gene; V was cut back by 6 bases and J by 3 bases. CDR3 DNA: TGTGCCAGCAGTCGACAGGGAACAGATACGCAGTATTTT. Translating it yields CASSRQGTDTQYF.

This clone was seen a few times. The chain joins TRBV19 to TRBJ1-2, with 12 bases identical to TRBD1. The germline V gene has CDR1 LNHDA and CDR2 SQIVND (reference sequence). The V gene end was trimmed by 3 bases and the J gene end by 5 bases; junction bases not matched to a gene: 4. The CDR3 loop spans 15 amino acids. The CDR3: CASSIGTGGVYGYTF. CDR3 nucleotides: TGTGCCAGTAGTATTGGGACAGGGGGCGTGTATGGCTACACCTTC.

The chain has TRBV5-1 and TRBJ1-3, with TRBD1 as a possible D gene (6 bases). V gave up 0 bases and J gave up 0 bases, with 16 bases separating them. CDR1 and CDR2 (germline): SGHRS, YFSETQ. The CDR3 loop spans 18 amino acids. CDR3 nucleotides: TGCGCCAGCAGCTTGGACACGTTAGGGGGTAACTCTGGAAACACCATATATTTT. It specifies CASSLDTLGGNSGNTIYF.

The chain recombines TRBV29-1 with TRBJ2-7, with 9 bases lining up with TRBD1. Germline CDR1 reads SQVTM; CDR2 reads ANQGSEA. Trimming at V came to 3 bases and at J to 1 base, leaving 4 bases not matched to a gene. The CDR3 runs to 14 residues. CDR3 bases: TGCAGCGTTGAGGACAGGGGCTTATCCTACGAGCAGTACTTC. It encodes CSVEDRGLSYEQYF.

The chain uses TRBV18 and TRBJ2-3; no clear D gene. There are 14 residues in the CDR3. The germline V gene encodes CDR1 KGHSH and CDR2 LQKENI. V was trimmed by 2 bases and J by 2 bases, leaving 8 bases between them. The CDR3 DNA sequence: TGTGCCAGCTCACCAGTAGTCCCCACAGATACGCAGTATTTT. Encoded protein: CASSPVVPTDTQYF.

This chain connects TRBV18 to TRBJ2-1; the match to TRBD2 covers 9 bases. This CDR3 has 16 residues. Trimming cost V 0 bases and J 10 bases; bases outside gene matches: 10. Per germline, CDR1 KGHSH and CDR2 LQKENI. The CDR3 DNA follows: TGTGCCAGCTCACCACCGGTCAATAGCGGGGGAGGGGAGCAGTTCTTC. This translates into CASSPPVNSGGGEQFF.

In nucleotides, the CDR3 is TGTGCCAGCACCGACACAGGGGGGCTCTATGGCTACACCTTC. Translated, it gives CASTDTGGLYGYTF. The chain carries TRBV2 and TRBJ1-2; 8 bases match TRBD1. This CDR3 contains 14 residues. Looked up from germline, CDR1 is SNHLY and CDR2 is FYNNEI. With V trimmed by 7 bases and J by 4 bases, 8 bases remained unmatched.

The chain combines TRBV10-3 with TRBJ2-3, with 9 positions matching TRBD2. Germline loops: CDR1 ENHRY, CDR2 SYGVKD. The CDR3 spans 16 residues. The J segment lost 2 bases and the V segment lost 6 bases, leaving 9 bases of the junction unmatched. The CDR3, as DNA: TGTGCCATCAGCTCAAAAAGCGGGGGGCCCACAGATACGCAGTATTTT. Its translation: CAISSKSGGPTDTQYF.

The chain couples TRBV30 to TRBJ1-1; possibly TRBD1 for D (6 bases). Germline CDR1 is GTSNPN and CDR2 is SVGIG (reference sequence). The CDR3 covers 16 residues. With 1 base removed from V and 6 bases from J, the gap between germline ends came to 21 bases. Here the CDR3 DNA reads TGTGCCTGGAGTGAGCCGGGAACAGGGACGTGGGCTGAAGCTTTCTTT. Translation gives CAWSEPGTGTWAEAFF.

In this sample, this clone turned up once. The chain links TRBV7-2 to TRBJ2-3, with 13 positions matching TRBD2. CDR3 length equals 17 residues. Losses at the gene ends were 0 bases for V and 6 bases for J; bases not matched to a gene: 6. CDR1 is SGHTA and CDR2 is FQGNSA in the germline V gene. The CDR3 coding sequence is TGTGCCAGCAGCTTAGCGGGACTAGCGGGGAGTCAGGATACGCAGTATTTT. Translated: CASSLAGLAGSQDTQYF.

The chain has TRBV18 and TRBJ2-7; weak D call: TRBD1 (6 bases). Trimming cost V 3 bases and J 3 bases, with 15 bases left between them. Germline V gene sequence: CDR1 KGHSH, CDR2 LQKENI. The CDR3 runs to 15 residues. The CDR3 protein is CASSPNRDTLYEQYF. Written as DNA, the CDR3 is TGTGCCAGCTCACCCAACCGGGACACTCTCTACGAGCAGTACTTC.

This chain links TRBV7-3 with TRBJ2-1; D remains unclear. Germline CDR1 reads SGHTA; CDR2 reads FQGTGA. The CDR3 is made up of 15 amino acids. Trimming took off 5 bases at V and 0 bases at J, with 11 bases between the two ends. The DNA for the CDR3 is TGTGCCAGCAGCAGGGCATTGAGCTCCTACAATGAGCAGTTCTTC. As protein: CASSRALSSYNEQFF.

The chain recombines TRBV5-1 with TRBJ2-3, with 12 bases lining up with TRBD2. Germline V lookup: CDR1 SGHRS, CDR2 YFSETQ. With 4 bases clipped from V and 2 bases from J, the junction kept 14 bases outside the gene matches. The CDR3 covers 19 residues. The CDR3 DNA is TGCGCCAGCAGCGCGGAACGGCCTAGCGGGGGGGGCCCCACAGATACGCAGTATTTT. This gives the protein CASSAERPSGGGPTDTQYF.

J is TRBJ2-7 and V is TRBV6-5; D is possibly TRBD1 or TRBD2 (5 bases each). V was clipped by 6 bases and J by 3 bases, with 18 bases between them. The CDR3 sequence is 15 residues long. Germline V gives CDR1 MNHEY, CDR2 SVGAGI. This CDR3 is CASRSPGRQIYEQYF. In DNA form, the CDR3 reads TGTGCCAGCAGATCGCCGGGACGTCAGATCTACGAGCAGTACTTC.

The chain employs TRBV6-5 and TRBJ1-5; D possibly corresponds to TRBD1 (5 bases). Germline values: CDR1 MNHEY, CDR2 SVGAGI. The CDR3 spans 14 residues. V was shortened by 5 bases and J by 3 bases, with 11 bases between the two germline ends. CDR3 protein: CASSTGSYNQPQHF. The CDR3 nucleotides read TGTGCCAGCAGTACAGGTAGTTACAATCAGCCCCAGCATTTT.

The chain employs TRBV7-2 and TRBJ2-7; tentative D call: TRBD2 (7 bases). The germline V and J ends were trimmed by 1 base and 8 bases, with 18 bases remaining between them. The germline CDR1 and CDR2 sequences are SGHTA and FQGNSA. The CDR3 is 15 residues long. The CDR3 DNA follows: TGTGCCAGCAGCTTAGGAGATGTGGGGGGGCGGAAGCAGTACTTC. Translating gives CASSLGDVGGRKQYF. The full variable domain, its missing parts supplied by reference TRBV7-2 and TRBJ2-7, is GAGVSQSPSNKVTEKGKDVELRCDPISGHTALYWYRQSLGQGLEFLIYFQGNSAPDKSGLPSDRFSAERTGGSVSTLTIQRTQQEDSAVYLCASSLGDVGGRKQYFGPGTRLTVT.

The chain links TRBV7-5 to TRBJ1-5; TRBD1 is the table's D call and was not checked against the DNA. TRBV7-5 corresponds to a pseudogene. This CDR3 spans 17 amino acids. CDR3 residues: CARSLGGRGRCNQPQHF. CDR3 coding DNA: TGTGCCAGAAGCTTAGGAGGCAGGGGGCGATGCAATCAGCCCCAGCATTTT.

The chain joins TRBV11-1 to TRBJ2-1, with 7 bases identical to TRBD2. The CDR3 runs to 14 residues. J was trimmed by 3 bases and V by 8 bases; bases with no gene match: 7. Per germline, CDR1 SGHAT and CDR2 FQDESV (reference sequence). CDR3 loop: CASGSGAGYNEQFF. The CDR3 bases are TGTGCCAGCGGCAGCGGGGCAGGCTACAATGAGCAGTTCTTC.